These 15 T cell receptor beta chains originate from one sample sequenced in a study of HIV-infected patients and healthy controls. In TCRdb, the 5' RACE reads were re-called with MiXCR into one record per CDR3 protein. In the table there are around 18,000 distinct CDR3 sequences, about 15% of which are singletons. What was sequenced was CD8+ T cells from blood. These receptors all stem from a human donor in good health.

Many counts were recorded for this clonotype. The CDR3 DNA reads as TGTGCCAGCAGCTTTACGAGGAACACTGAAGCTTTCTTT. This gives the protein CASSFTRNTEAFF. The V gene is TRBV11-2, the J gene TRBJ1-1; no clear D. CDR3 length: 13 amino acids. V lost 3 bases and J 1 base, leaving 6 bases between the germline ends. Germline V lookup: CDR1 SGHAT, CDR2 FQNNGV.

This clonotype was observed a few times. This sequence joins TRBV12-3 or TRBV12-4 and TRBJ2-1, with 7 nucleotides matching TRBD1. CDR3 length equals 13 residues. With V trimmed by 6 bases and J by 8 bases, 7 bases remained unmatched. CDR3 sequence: CASRPTGLDEQFF. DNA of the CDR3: TGTGCCAGCAGGCCGACAGGGTTGGATGAGCAGTTCTTC.

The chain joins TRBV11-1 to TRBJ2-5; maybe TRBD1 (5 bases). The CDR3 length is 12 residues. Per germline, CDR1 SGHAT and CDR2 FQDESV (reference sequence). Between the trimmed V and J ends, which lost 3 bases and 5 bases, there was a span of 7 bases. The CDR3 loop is CASSFRQETQYF. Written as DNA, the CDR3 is TGTGCCAGCAGCTTCAGACAGGAGACCCAGTACTTC.

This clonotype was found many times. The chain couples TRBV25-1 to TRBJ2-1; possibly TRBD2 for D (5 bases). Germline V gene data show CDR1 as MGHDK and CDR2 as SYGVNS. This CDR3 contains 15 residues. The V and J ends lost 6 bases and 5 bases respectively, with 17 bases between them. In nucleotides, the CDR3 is TGTGCCAGCAGAGGAACCCTAGAGGAGGACAATGAGCAGTTCTTC. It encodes CASRGTLEEDNEQFF.

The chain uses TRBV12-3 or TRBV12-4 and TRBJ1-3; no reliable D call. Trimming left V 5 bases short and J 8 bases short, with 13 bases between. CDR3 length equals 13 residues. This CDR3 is CASSASNLDTIYF. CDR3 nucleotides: TGTGCCAGCAGTGCTTCCAATTTGGACACCATATATTTT.

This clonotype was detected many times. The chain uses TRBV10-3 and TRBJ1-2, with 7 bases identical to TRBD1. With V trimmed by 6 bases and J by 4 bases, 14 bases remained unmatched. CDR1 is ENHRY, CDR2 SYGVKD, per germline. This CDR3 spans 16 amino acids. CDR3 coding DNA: TGTGCCATCAGGACCCTAACAGGGGAAGGGTTCTATGGCTACACCTTC. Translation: CAIRTLTGEGFYGYTF.

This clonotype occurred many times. CDR3 coding DNA: TGTGCCAGCAGCCAAGATAGCGGGGGGTGGGTATCTGAGCAGTTCTTC. It is translated as CASSQDSGGWVSEQFF. The V call is TRBV4-2, the J call TRBJ2-1; TRBD2 matches 10 bases. Germline loops: CDR1 LGHNA, CDR2 YNFKEQ. Trimming removed 0 bases from V and 9 bases from J; junction bases left unmatched: 8. The CDR3 contains 16 residues.

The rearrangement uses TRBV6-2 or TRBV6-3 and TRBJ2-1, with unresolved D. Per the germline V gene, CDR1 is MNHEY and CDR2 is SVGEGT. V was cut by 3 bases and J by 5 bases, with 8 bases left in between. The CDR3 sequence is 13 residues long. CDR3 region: CASSYRENNEQFF. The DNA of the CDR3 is TGTGCCAGCAGTTATCGAGAGAACAATGAGCAGTTCTTC.

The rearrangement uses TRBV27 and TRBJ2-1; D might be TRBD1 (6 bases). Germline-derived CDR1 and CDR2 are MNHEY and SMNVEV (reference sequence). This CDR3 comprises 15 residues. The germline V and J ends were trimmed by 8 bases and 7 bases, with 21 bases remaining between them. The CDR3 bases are TGTGCCAGCGGACCCGGGACCCTGGGGGCGAATGAGCAGTTCTTC. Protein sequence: CASGPGTLGANEQFF.

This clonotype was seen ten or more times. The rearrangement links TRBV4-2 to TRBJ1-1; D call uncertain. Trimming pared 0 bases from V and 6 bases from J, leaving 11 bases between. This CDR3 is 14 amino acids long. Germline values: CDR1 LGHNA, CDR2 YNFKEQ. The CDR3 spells CASSQDGEGSEAFF. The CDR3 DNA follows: TGTGCCAGCAGCCAAGATGGGGAGGGCTCTGAAGCTTTCTTT.

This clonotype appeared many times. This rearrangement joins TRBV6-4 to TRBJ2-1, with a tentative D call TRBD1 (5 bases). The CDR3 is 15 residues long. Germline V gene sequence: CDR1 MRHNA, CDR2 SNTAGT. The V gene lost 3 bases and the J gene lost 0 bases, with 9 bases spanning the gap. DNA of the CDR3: TGTGCCAGCAGTGAAGGGGCTGGCTCCTACAATGAGCAGTTCTTC. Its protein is CASSEGAGSYNEQFF.

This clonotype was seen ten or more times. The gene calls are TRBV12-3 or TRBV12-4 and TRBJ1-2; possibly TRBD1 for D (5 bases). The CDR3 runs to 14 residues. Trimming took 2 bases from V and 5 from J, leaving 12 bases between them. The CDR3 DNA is TGTGCCAGCAGTTTAACGACAGACCGTTATGGCTACACCTTC. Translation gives CASSLTTDRYGYTF.

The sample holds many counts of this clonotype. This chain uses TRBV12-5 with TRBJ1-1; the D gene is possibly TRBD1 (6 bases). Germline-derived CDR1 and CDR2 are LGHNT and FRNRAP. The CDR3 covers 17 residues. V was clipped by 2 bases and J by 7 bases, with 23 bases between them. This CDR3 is CASGLTTDHGLQGEAFF. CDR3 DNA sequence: TGTGCTAGTGGTTTGACTACCGACCATGGACTACAGGGTGAAGCTTTCTTT.

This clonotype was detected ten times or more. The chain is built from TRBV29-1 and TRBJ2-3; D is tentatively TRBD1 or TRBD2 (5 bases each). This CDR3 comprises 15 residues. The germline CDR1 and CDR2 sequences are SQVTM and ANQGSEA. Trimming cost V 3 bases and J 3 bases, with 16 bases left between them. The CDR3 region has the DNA TGCAGCGTTGAGTTCGGGGCTGGAGTTACAGATACGCAGTATTTT. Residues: CSVEFGAGVTDTQYF.

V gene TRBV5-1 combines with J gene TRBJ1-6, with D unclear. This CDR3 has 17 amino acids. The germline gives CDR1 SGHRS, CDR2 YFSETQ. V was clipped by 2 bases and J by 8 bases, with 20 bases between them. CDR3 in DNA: TGCGCCAGCAGCTTAGAGACGGAGCCAAGAGTCGATTCACCCCTCCACTTT. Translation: CASSLETEPRVDSPLHF.